This T cell receptor beta chain was obtained from a study of spatial heterogeneity in lung cancer. About the research overall: Available follow-up PBMC samples, collected a median of about 2 years post-resection, were sequenced.

TCR cDNA molecules were tagged individually, and each one carried a unique molecular identifier. One entry per CDR3 protein, called by TCRdb with MiXCR from the 5' RACE reads. The sample consists of around 110,000 distinct CDR3 sequences, 12% of them appearing once. This CDR3 region has 16 residues. V was trimmed by 0 bases and J by 11 bases, leaving 21 bases between them. Germline CDR1 is WNHNN and CDR2 is SYGVQD (reference sequence). Time point indicated: blood at routine non-recurrence follow-up after resection. Material for sequencing was whole RNA from tumor, nontumor lung or frozen PBMC, left unsorted.

The rearrangement links TRBV10-1 to TRBJ2-3, with D tentatively TRBD2 (6 bases). Sequencing used PBMCs, obtained at follow-up. This TCR was sampled from a male donor with early-stage non-small cell lung cancer. CDR3 sequence reads: CASSESSAGKVGMQYF. CDR3 DNA: TGCGCCAGCAGTGAGTCGTCAGCGGGCAAAGTCGGTATGCAGTATTTT.